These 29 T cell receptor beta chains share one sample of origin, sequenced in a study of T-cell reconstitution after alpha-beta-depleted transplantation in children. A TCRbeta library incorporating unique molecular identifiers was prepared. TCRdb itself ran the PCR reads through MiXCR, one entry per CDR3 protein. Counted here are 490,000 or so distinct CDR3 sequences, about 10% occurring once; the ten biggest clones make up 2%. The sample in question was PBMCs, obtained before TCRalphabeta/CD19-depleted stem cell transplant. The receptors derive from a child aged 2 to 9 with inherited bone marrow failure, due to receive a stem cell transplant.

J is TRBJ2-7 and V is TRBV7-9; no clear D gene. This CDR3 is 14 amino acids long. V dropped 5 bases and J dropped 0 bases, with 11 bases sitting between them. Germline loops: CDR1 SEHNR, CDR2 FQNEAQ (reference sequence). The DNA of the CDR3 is TGTGCCAGCAGCCCCCCGGCCTCCTCCTACGAGCAGTACTTC. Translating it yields CASSPPASSYEQYF.

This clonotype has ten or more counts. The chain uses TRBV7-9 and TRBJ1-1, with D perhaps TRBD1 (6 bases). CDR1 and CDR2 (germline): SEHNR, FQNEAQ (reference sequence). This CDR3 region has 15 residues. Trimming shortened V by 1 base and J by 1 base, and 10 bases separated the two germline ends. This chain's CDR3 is CASSLGPGANTEAFF. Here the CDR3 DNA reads TGTGCCAGCAGCTTAGGCCCGGGGGCGAACACTGAAGCTTTCTTT.

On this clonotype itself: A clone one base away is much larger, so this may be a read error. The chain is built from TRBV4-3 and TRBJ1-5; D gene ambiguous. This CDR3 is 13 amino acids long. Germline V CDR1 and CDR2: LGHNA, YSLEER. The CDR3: CATSQDFDQPQHF. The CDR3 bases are TGCGCCACCAGCCAAGATTTCGATCAGCCCCAGCATTTT.

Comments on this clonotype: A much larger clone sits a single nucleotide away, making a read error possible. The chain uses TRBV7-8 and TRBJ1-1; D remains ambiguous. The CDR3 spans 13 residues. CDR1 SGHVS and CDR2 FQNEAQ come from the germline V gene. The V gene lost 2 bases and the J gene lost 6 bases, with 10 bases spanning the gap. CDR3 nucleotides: TGTGCCAGCAGCTTAATGAGAGGTGCTGAAGCTTTCTTT. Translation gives CASSLMRGAEAFF.

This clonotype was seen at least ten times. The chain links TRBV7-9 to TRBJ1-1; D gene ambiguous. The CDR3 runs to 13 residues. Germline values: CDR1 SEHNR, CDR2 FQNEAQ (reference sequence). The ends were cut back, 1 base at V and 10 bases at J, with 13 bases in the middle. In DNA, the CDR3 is TGTGCCAGCAGCTTAGTCGGGAACCCAAGAGCTTTCTTT. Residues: CASSLVGNPRAFF. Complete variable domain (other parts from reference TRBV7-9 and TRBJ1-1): DTGVSQNPRHKITKRGQNVTFRCDPISEHNRLYWYRQTLGQGPEFLTYFQNEAQLEKSRLLSDRFSAERPKGSFSTLEIQRTEQGDSAMYLCASSLVGNPRAFFGQGTRLTVV.

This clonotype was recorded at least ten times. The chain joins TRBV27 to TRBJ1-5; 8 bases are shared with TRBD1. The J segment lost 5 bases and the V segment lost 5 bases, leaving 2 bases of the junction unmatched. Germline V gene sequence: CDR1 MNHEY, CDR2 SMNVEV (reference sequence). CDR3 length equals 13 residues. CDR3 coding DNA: TGTGCCAGCAGTAAGACAGGGGATCAGCCCCAGCATTTT. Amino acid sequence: CASSKTGDQPQHF.

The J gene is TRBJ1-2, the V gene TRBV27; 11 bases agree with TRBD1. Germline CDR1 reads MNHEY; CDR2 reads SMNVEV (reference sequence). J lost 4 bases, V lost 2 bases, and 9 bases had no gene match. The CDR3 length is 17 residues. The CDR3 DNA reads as TGTGCCAGCAGTTTAAGGGCGACCGGGACAGGGGGCTATGGCTACACCTTC. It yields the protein CASSLRATGTGGYGYTF.

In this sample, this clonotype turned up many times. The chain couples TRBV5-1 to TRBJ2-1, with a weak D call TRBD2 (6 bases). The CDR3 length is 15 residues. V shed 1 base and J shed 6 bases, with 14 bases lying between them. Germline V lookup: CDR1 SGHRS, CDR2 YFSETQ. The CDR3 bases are TGCGCCAGCAGCTTGAGGGACGTAGCGGTCAATGAGCAGTTCTTC. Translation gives CASSLRDVAVNEQFF.

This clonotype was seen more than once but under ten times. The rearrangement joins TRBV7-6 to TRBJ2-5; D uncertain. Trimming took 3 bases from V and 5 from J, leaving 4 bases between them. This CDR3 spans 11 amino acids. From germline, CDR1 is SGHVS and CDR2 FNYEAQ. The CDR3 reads CASSFYETQYF. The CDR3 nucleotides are TGTGCCAGCAGCTTTTACGAGACCCAGTACTTC.

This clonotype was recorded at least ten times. The CDR3 region has the DNA TGTGCCAGCAGCGCGTGGTACAATGAGCAGTTCTTC. Protein: CASSAWYNEQFF. The genes are TRBV2 and TRBJ2-1; D is ambiguous. CDR3 length: 12 amino acids. V lost 6 bases and J 4 bases, leaving 7 bases between the germline ends. Germline assignment: CDR1 SNHLY and CDR2 FYNNEI.

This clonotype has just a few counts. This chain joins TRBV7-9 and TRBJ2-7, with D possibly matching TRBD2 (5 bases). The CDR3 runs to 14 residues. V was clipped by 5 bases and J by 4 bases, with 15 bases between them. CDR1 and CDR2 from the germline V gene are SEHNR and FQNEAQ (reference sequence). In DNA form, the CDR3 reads TGTGCCAGCAGCCCTCGGGATCAGGCGTACGAGCAGTACTTC. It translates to CASSPRDQAYEQYF.

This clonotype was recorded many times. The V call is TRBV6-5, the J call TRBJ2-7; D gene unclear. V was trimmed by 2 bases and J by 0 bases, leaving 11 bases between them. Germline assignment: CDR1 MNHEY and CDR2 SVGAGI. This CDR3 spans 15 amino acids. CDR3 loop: CASSYGVRSSYEQYF. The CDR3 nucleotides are TGTGCCAGCAGTTACGGGGTACGGAGCTCCTACGAGCAGTACTTC.

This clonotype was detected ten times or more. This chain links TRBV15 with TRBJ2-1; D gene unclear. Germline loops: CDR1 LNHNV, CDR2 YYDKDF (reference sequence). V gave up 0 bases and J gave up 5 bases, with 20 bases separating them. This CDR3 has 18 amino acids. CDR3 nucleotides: TGTGCCACCAGCAGAGATTTCCAAACAGAATGGGGAAACAATGAGCAGTTCTTC. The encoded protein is CATSRDFQTEWGNNEQFF.

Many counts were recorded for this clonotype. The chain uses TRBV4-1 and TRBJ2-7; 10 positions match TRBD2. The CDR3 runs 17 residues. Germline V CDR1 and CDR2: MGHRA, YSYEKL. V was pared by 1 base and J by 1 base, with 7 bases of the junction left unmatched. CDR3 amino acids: CASSQASSGGGSYEQYF. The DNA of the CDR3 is TGCGCCAGCAGCCAAGCTTCTAGCGGGGGTGGGTCCTACGAGCAGTACTTC.

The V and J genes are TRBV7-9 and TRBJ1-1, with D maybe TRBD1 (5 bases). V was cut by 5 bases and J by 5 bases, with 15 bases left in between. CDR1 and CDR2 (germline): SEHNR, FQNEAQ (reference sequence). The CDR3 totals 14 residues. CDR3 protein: CASSRSAGDTEAFF. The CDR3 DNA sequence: TGTGCCAGCAGCCGATCCGCGGGGGATACTGAAGCTTTCTTT.

CDR3 bases: TGTGCCAGCAGTCTAATGGAGATTAGGGGAGGGTTTCAGCCCCAGCATTTT. Translation gives CASSLMEIRGGFQPQHF. The chain combines TRBV12-3 or TRBV12-4 with TRBJ1-5; possible D gene TRBD1, 5 bases. CDR3 length equals 17 residues. Deletions cut 5 bases from V and 6 bases from J, with 23 bases between.

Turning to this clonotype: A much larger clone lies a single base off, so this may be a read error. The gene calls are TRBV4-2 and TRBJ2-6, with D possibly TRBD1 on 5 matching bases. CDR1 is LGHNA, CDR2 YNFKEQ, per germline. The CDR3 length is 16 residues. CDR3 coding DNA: TGTGCCAGCAGCCACGAGGACGGCTCTGGGGCCGACGTCCTGACTTTC. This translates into CASSHEDGSGADVLTF.

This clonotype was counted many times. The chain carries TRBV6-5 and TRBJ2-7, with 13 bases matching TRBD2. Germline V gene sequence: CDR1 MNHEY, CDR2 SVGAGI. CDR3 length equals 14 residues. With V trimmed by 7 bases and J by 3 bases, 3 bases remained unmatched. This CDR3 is CASTRTSGSYEQYF. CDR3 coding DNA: TGTGCCAGCACCAGGACTAGCGGGAGCTACGAGCAGTACTTC.

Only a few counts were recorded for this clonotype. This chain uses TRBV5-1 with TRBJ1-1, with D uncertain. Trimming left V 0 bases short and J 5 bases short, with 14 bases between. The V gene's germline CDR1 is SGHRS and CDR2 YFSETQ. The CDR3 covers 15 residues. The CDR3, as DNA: TGCGCCAGCAGCTTGGTGCGGGGTGGAGGTACTGAAGCTTTCTTT. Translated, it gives CASSLVRGGGTEAFF.

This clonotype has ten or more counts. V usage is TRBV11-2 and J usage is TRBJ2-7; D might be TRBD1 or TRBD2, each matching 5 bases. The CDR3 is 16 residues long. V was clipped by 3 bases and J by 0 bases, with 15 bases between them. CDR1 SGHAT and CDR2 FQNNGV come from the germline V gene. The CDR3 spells CASSFGAFGLSYEQYF. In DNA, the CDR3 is TGTGCCAGCAGCTTCGGGGCCTTTGGGCTCTCCTACGAGCAGTACTTC.

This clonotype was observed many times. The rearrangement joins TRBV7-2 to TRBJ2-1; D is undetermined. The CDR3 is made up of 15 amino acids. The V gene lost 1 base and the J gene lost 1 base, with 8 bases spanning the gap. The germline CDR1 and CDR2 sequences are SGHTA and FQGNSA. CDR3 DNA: TGTGCCAGCAGCTTAGGGACGACGTCCTACAATGAGCAGTTCTTC. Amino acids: CASSLGTTSYNEQFF.

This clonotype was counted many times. The CDR3 loop is CASSQDWGNTGELFF. The CDR3 DNA reads as TGCGCCAGCAGCCAAGATTGGGGGAACACCGGGGAGCTGTTTTTT. The J gene is TRBJ2-2, the V gene TRBV4-3; D is unclear. V dropped 0 bases and J dropped 1 base, with 6 bases sitting between them. Germline-derived CDR1 and CDR2 are LGHNA and YSLEER. This CDR3 region has 15 residues.

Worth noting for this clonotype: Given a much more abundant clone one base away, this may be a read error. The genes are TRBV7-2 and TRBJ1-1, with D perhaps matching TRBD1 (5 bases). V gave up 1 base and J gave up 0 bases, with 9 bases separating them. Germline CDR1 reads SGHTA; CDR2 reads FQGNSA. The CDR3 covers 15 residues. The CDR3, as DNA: TGTACCAGCAGCTTAGTTGCGGACATGAACACTGAAGCTTTCTTT. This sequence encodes CTSSLVADMNTEAFF. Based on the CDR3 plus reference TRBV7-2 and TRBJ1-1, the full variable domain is GAGVSQSPSNKVTEKGKDVELRCDPISGHTALYWYRQSLGQGLEFLIYFQGNSAPDKSGLPSDRFSAERTGGSVSTLTIQRTQQEDSAVYLCTSSLVADMNTEAFFGQGTRLTVV.

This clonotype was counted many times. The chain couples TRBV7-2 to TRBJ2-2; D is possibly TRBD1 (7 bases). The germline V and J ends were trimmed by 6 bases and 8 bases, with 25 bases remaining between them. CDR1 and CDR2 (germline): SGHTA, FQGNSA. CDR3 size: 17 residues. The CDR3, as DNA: TGTGCCAGCAGTCCAGGGGGGACCCCGGAAGAGGGGGGGGAGCTGTTTTTT. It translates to CASSPGGTPEEGGELFF.

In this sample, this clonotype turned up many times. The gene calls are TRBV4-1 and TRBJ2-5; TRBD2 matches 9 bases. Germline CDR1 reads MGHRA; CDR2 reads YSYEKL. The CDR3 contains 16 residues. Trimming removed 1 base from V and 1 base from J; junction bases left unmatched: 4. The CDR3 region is CASSQVTSGPQETQYF. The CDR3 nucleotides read TGCGCCAGCAGCCAAGTGACTAGCGGACCCCAAGAGACCCAGTACTTC.

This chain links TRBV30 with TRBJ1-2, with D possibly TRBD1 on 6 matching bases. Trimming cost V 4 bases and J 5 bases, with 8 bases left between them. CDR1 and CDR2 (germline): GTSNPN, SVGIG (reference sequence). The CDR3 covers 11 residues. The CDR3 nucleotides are TGTGCCTGGAATAGGGGGTATGGCTACACCTTC. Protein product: CAWNRGYGYTF.

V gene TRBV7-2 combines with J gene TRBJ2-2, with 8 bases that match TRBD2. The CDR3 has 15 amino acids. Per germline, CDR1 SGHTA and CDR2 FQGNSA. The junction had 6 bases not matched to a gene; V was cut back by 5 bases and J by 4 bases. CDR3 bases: TGTGCCAGCAGCCCGCGACTAGCGAGCACCGGGGAGCTGTTTTTT. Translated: CASSPRLASTGELFF. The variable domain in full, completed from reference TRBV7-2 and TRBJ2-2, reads GAGVSQSPSNKVTEKGKDVELRCDPISGHTALYWYRQSLGQGLEFLIYFQGNSAPDKSGLPSDRFSAERTGGSVSTLTIQRTQQEDSAVYLCASSPRLASTGELFFGEGSRLTVL.

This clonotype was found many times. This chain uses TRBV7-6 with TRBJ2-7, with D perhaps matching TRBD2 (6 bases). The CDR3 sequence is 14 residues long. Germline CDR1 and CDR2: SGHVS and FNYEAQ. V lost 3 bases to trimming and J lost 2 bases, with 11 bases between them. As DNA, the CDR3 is TGTGCCAGCAGCTTGGGACTGTCCGCCTACGAGCAGTACTTC. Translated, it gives CASSLGLSAYEQYF.

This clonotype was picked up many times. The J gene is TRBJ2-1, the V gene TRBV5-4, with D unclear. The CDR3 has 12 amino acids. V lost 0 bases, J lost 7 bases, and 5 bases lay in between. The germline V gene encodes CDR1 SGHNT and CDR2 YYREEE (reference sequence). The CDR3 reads CASSLDLNEQFF. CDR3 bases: TGTGCCAGCAGCTTGGACTTGAATGAGCAGTTCTTC.